This T cell receptor (beta chain) came from a study of early T cells in non-severe SARS-CoV-2 infection (dated by TCRdb to the early 2020s). Describing the broader study: TCR sequencing used bulk RNA from unsorted whole blood, so alpha and beta chains could not be paired. General study outcomes and caveats: Matching against VDJdb was skewed toward anti-spike CD8 responses, likely underestimated virus-specific expansions, and missed private and CD4 specificities.

The receptor library was made with 5' RACE. These reads were obtained on a NextSeq 500. Unique molecular identifiers were attached to individual cDNA molecules in the TCR library protocol so that sequencing error and PCR bias could be corrected. Both TCR alpha and beta chains were sequenced, and tight co-correlation was observed between alpha and beta sequence abundances in each sample. Turning to the authors' computational methods: V gene, J gene and CDR3 annotation of TCR sequences was performed with Decombinator V4. TCRs were defined as expanded if a significant change between any two time points was detected under a Poisson model with p below 0.0001. Abundances of TCRs were expressed as counts per million after normalisation to the total number of TCRs sequenced in each sample. MAIT TCRs were defined by TRAV1-2 paired with TRAJ12, TRAJ20 or TRAJ33, and iNKT TCRs by TRAV10 paired with TRAJ18. A search of VDJdb, accessed on 1 November 2021, was run for TCRs annotated to CMV, EBV and SARS-CoV-2, with TCRs annotated for multiple antigens excluded. The public reads were quality trimmed at Q25 with fastp and then assembled into clones with MiXCR by TCRdb, keeping productive beta chains. CDR3 protein sequences are deduplicated, and each keeps its most common genes and DNA. The V and J calls and clone size come from TCRdb's table, not from the authors' own analysis. For this sample the table gives tens of thousands of distinct CDR3 sequences, of which 5% to 6.5% were detected only once. Around 8% of the sample belongs to the ten largest clones.

The study was a case-control design nested within a healthcare worker cohort in London, UK, with weekly nasopharyngeal swab PCR tests and blood sampling. Healthcare workers were recruited during the week of the UK lockdown, between 23 and 31 March 2020, and followed weekly for up to 16 weeks. This clonotype was recorded at least ten times. Its antigen remains undetermined. Base qualities are missing; no much larger clone stands one base away. CDR1 and CDR2, per the germline V gene, are MRHNA and SNTAGT. Its CDR3 holds 14 amino acids, cysteine through phenylalanine. The read is trimmed to its CDR3 DNA, 42 bases read in frame from base 1. Clipping removes 5 bases from V and 7 bases from J, with 10 as the unmatched junction base count.

The receptor was isolated from an adult who was a healthcare worker with PCR-confirmed SARS-CoV-2 infection or an uninfected control (not recorded which). The V and J segments used are TRBV6-4 and TRBJ1-1, and 7 junctional nucleotides match TRBD1. Source material: whole blood. The sequence in DNA is TGTGCCAGCAGTTTTCGACGGGACAGCCTTGAAGCTTTCTTT. Its protein is CASSFRRDSLEAFF.